What follows describes a single TCR beta chain. As yet, its antigen is unknown. The data were taken from a study of CD8 T cells in ankylosing spondylitis. Findings and limits, study-wide: A TCR beta motif of about 8 highly homologous variants seemed to mark ankylosing spondylitis blood.

MiXCR, run by TCRdb on the 5' RACE reads, gives a single entry per CDR3 protein. The sample holds 650,000 to 800,000 distinct CDR3 sequences, around a fifth seen once. This CDR3 region has 16 residues. Germline V gene sequence: CDR1 SGHRS, CDR2 YFSETQ. Trimming removed 4 bases at V and 0 bases at J, with 14 bases between. The J gene is TRBJ2-1, the V gene TRBV5-1, with a weak D call TRBD1 (5 bases). The sequenced sample was blood, either unsorted or a sorted T cell fraction (not recorded which). This clonotype was obtained from a male donor with ankylosing spondylitis. The CDR3 DNA reads TGCGCCAGCAGCGCGGATACAGGTAGCTCCTACAATGAGCAGTTCTTC. Translation gives CASSADTGSSYNEQFF.